The 30 T cell receptor beta chains in this list originate from one sample, sequenced in a study of T cell changes during pregnancy in multiple sclerosis. Data came from immunoSEQ multiplex PCR; TCRdb stores just in-frame clones and leaves some out. Of 100,000 or so clones in the sample, over 85% were seen once. Sequencing was performed on peripheral blood, taken after pregnancy. These receptors were obtained from a female donor in good health, enrolled as a control in a pregnancy study.

The DNA of the CDR3 is TGTGCCTGGAGTGTCGAGTTGGAGGTCGTTGAAAAACTGTTTTTT. Its protein is CAWSVELEVVEKLFF. V is TRBV30 and J is TRBJ1-4; D gene uncertain. The V end lost 0 bases, the J end lost 7 bases, and 15 bases lay between the germline ends. Germline V lookup: CDR1 GTSNPN, CDR2 SVGIG (reference sequence). The CDR3 totals 15 residues.

This clone was observed once. The genes are TRBV6-1 and TRBJ2-1, with D hard to call. Germline assignment: CDR1 MNHNS and CDR2 SASEGT. The CDR3 consists of 13 residues. Trimming shortened V by 2 bases and J by 7 bases, and 9 bases separated the two germline ends. This CDR3 reads CASSELDRNEQFF. CDR3 DNA: TGTGCCAGCAGTGAATTAGATAGAAATGAGCAGTTCTTC.

The gene calls are TRBV11-2 and TRBJ1-2; tentatively, D is TRBD1 (5 bases). This CDR3 is 14 amino acids long. The germline gives CDR1 SGHAT, CDR2 FQNNGV. V lost 2 bases and J lost 7, with 14 bases in between. The chain's CDR3 is CASSLLQGPSGYTF. The CDR3 coding sequence is TGTGCCAGCAGCTTACTCCAGGGTCCATCTGGCTACACCTTC.

J is TRBJ2-7 and V is TRBV28; possibly TRBD1 for D (6 bases). The germline V and J ends were trimmed by 2 bases and 3 bases, with 11 bases remaining between them. The CDR3 runs 14 residues. Germline-derived CDR1 and CDR2 are MDHEN and SYDVKM. The CDR3, as DNA: TGTGCCAGCAGTTTAGATACAGGGAACTACGAGCAGTACTTC. Its protein is CASSLDTGNYEQYF.

CDR3 sequence: CASTGGGTNYGYTF. The CDR3 coding sequence is TGTGCCAGCACGGGGGGAGGGACGAACTATGGCTACACCTTC. V gene TRBV28 combines with J gene TRBJ1-2; D is perhaps TRBD1 (5 bases). V shed 7 bases and J shed 2 bases, with 14 bases lying between them. Germline V CDR1 and CDR2: MDHEN, SYDVKM. The length of the CDR3 is 14 residues.

J is TRBJ2-1 and V is TRBV28; unclear D gene. Trimming took off 4 bases at V and 5 bases at J, with 6 bases between the two ends. The CDR3 has 12 amino acids. The germline CDR1 and CDR2 sequences are MDHEN and SYDVKM. In DNA, the CDR3 is TGTGCCAGCAGTTCACTGAACAATGAGCAGTTCTTC. Translated: CASSSLNNEQFF. The whole variable domain, filled in from reference TRBV28 and TRBJ2-1, reads DVKVTQSSRYLVKRTGEKVFLECVQDMDHENMFWYRQDPGLGLRLIYFSYDVKMKEKGDIPEGYSVSREKKERFSLILESASTNQTSMYLCASSSLNNEQFFGPGTRLTVL.

V and J are TRBV27 and TRBJ2-7, with 8 bases identical to TRBD2. The J segment lost 4 bases and the V segment lost 1 base, leaving 6 bases of the junction unmatched. The CDR3 contains 15 residues. CDR1 and CDR2 from the germline V gene are MNHEY and SMNVEV (reference sequence). The CDR3 reads CASSLWAGGLYEQYF. CDR3 nucleotides: TGTGCCAGCAGTTTATGGGCGGGGGGCTTGTACGAGCAGTACTTC.

This chain joins TRBV12-5 and TRBJ2-3, with unresolved D. Trimming took off 3 bases at V and 6 bases at J, with 13 bases between the two ends. CDR1 is LGHNT, CDR2 FRNRAP, per germline. This CDR3 region has 14 residues. Here the CDR3 reads CASGLEARPDTQYF. The CDR3 region has the DNA TGTGCTAGTGGTTTAGAGGCCCGCCCGGATACGCAGTATTTT.

The V and J genes are TRBV6-1 and TRBJ2-3, with 9 bases matching TRBD2. The CDR3 consists of 17 residues. V lost 3 bases, J lost 0 bases, and 7 bases stayed unmatched. Germline assignment: CDR1 MNHNS and CDR2 SASEGT. Here the CDR3 DNA reads TGTGCCAGCAGTGAGGTGCCTAGCGGGATGAGCACAGATACGCAGTATTTT. Translation gives CASSEVPSGMSTDTQYF.

The sample holds one count of this clone. The chain employs TRBV5-1 and TRBJ2-7; TRBD1 is a possible D gene (6 bases). This CDR3 is 15 amino acids long. Germline CDR1 is SGHRS and CDR2 is YFSETQ. Deletions cut 4 bases from V and 6 bases from J, with 20 bases between. The CDR3 region is CASSKTGLLSGEQYF. CDR3 DNA: TGCGCCAGCAGCAAGACAGGACTCCTAAGCGGCGAGCAGTACTTC.

This sequence joins TRBV27 and TRBJ2-3; tentative D call: TRBD2 (6 bases). V was clipped by 2 bases and J by 3 bases, with 15 bases between them. CDR1 and CDR2 from the germline V gene are MNHEY and SMNVEV (reference sequence). The CDR3 has 16 residues. The CDR3 reads CASSLGAGRRTDTQYF. CDR3 nucleotide sequence: TGTGCCAGCAGTTTAGGGGCGGGAAGAAGGACAGATACGCAGTATTTT.

The V and J genes are TRBV28 and TRBJ2-7; the match to TRBD2 covers 10 bases. CDR3 size: 15 residues. Germline V gene sequence: CDR1 MDHEN, CDR2 SYDVKM. The J segment lost 6 bases and the V segment lost 5 bases, leaving 10 bases of the junction unmatched. This CDR3 reads CASSLPRSGGLEQYF. CDR3 nucleotide sequence: TGTGCCAGCAGTCTCCCTCGTAGCGGGGGGCTCGAGCAGTACTTC.

This clone was counted a few times. V usage is TRBV7-5 and J usage is TRBJ1-2. TRBV7-5 is deemed a pseudogene. This CDR3 has 12 residues. This chain's CDR3 is CVRSLRCYGYTF. CDR3 bases: TGTGTCAGAAGCTTACGGTGTTATGGCTACACCTTC.

V is TRBV2 and J is TRBJ2-1, with 10 bases aligning to TRBD1. Germline V lookup: CDR1 SNHLY, CDR2 FYNNEI. The trim removed 4 bases at V and 1 base at J, leaving 1 base unmatched. The CDR3 is made up of 15 amino acids. CDR3 nucleotides: TGTGCCAGCAGTGCGGACAGGGGGTCCTACAATGAGCAGTTCTTC. The encoded protein is CASSADRGSYNEQFF. The variable domain in full, completed from reference TRBV2 and TRBJ2-1, reads EPEVTQTPSHQVTQMGQEVILRCVPISNHLYFYWYRQILGQKVEFLVSFYNNEISEKSEIFDDQFSVERPDGSNFTLKIRSTKLEDSAMYFCASSADRGSYNEQFFGPGTRLTVL.

The table lists this clone with a count of one. V usage is TRBV18 and J usage is TRBJ2-1; the D is unclear. The length of the CDR3 is 16 residues. The V end lost 3 bases, the J end lost 0 bases, and 12 bases lay between the germline ends. Germline V gene lookup returns CDR1 KGHSH and CDR2 LQKENI. CDR3 sequence: CASSPETGSSYNEQFF. The CDR3 nucleotides read TGTGCCAGCTCACCGGAGACTGGTTCCTCCTACAATGAGCAGTTCTTC.

The chain is built from TRBV7-2 and TRBJ2-1, with 13 bases lining up with TRBD2. Germline loops: CDR1 SGHTA, CDR2 FQGNSA. CDR3 size: 15 residues. Trimming removed 3 bases from V and 6 bases from J; junction bases left unmatched: 2. The CDR3 sequence: CASSLGLAGSNEQFF. CDR3 sequence (DNA): TGTGCCAGCAGCTTGGGACTAGCGGGAAGCAATGAGCAGTTCTTC.

The rearrangement links TRBV30 to TRBJ1-2, with 9 bases that match TRBD1. The CDR3 has 15 amino acids. V was pared by 3 bases and J by 5 bases, with 10 bases of the junction left unmatched. CDR1 is GTSNPN, CDR2 SVGIG, per germline (reference sequence). The CDR3 protein is CAWSPGMTGGYGYTF. The CDR3 region has the DNA TGTGCCTGGAGCCCCGGAATGACAGGGGGATATGGCTACACCTTC.

The chain is built from TRBV10-3 and TRBJ2-1, with TRBD2 identical over 11 bases. The germline V gene has CDR1 ENHRY and CDR2 SYGVKD. The CDR3 totals 18 residues. Trimming took 5 bases from V and 5 from J; bases not matched to a gene: 14. The CDR3 is CAISLASPLAGVDNEQFF. CDR3 bases: TGTGCCATCAGTTTAGCCTCGCCACTAGCGGGAGTTGACAATGAGCAGTTCTTC.

V is TRBV15 and J is TRBJ2-7, with D uncertain. This CDR3 comprises 13 residues. Trimming pared 5 bases from V and 3 bases from J, leaving 11 bases between. Germline V gives CDR1 LNHNV, CDR2 YYDKDF (reference sequence). CDR3 amino acids: CATSADGYYEQYF. The CDR3 DNA is TGTGCCACCAGCGCCGACGGGTACTACGAGCAGTACTTC.

The chain is built from TRBV5-1 and TRBJ1-1; no firm D call. Germline assignment: CDR1 SGHRS and CDR2 YFSETQ. V was pared by 4 bases and J by 0 bases, with 19 bases between. The CDR3 consists of 17 residues. This CDR3 is CASSPRPTAKMNTEAFF. For the CDR3, the DNA is TGCGCCAGCAGCCCCCGGCCAACAGCAAAAATGAACACTGAAGCTTTCTTT.

The chain links TRBV11-2 to TRBJ2-7; D remains ambiguous. This CDR3 has 12 residues. The V end lost 5 bases, the J end lost 5 bases, and 10 bases lay between the germline ends. The V gene's germline CDR1 is SGHAT and CDR2 FQNNGV. This chain's CDR3 is CASSLYRDEQYF. CDR3 coding DNA: TGTGCCAGCAGCCTGTATCGCGACGAGCAGTACTTC.

The V and J genes are TRBV2 and TRBJ2-7, with a tentative D call TRBD2 (5 bases). The CDR3 is made up of 15 amino acids. CDR1 is SNHLY and CDR2 is FYNNEI in the germline V gene. V lost 7 bases and J lost 0, with 16 bases in between. In DNA, the CDR3 is TGTGCCAGCACCGTGAGGGCAGTGAGCTCCTACGAGCAGTACTTC. This translates into CASTVRAVSSYEQYF.

This rearrangement joins TRBV19 to TRBJ2-3, with a tentative D call TRBD1 (5 bases). The CDR3 loop spans 17 amino acids. Trimming cost V 2 bases and J 3 bases, with 18 bases left between them. Germline lookup yields CDR1 LNHDA and CDR2 SQIVND (reference sequence). The CDR3 nucleotides read TGTGCCAGTAGTATATCAGTACATGACAGCTCAACAGATACGCAGTATTTT. This encodes CASSISVHDSSTDTQYF.

V and J are TRBV5-1 and TRBJ2-2; 16 bases match TRBD2. Germline lookup yields CDR1 SGHRS and CDR2 YFSETQ. J lost 3 bases, V lost 6 bases, and 8 bases had no gene match. This CDR3 comprises 18 residues. The CDR3: CASNGTSGRANYTGELFF. In DNA form, the CDR3 reads TGCGCCAGCAACGGGACTAGCGGGAGGGCCAATTACACCGGGGAGCTGTTTTTT.

The CDR3 DNA sequence: TGTGCCACCAGTCGGGGGGGCACCGGGGAGCTGTTTTTT. Its translation: CATSRGGTGELFF. J is TRBJ2-2 and V is TRBV15, with 8 bases that match TRBD2. This CDR3 is 13 amino acids long. V shed 6 bases, J shed 4 bases, and the junction held 1 base outside the gene matches. Per the germline V gene, CDR1 is LNHNV and CDR2 is YYDKDF (reference sequence).

V is TRBV6-5 and J is TRBJ2-3; tentatively, D is TRBD2 (5 bases). Germline lookup yields CDR1 MNHEY and CDR2 SVGAGI. The CDR3 loop spans 12 amino acids. Between the trimmed V and J ends, which lost 6 bases and 4 bases, there was a span of 8 bases. The CDR3 region is CASRGSADTQYF. CDR3 DNA: TGTGCCAGCAGAGGGAGCGCAGATACGCAGTATTTT.

In DNA form, the CDR3 reads TGCGCCAGCAGCTTGAACGATCCCCGGAGCACAGATACGCAGTATTTT. This encodes CASSLNDPRSTDTQYF. The V and J genes are TRBV5-1 and TRBJ2-3; D is unresolved. Germline CDR1 SGHRS, CDR2 YFSETQ. This CDR3 region has 16 residues. V was pared by 1 base and J by 0 bases, with 12 bases between.

The V and J genes are TRBV7-9 and TRBJ2-7; the match to TRBD2 covers 7 bases. The CDR3 loop spans 14 amino acids. The V gene's germline CDR1 is SEHNR and CDR2 FQNEAQ (reference sequence). Trimming cost V 2 bases and J 1 base; bases outside gene matches: 2. In DNA, the CDR3 is TGTGCCAGCAGCTTATCGGGACTATCCTACGAGCAGTACTTC. This encodes CASSLSGLSYEQYF.

The chain has TRBV2 and TRBJ1-1; a possible D gene is TRBD1 (5 bases). The CDR3 length is 15 residues. Germline CDR1 reads SNHLY; CDR2 reads FYNNEI. Deletions cut 3 bases from V and 2 bases from J, with 13 bases between. CDR3 in amino acids: CASSDTGGPNTEAFF. The DNA of the CDR3 is TGTGCCAGCAGTGATACGGGGGGACCCAACACTGAAGCTTTCTTT.

The chain employs TRBV4-1 and TRBJ1-5; D may be TRBD1 (6 bases). The germline gives CDR1 MGHRA, CDR2 YSYEKL. CDR3 length: 15 amino acids. The V end lost 0 bases, the J end lost 6 bases, and 12 bases lay between the germline ends. The CDR3 DNA reads as TGCGCCAGCAGCCAAGATGGGGGGGCCTTTCAGCCCCAGCATTTT. It encodes CASSQDGGAFQPQHF.